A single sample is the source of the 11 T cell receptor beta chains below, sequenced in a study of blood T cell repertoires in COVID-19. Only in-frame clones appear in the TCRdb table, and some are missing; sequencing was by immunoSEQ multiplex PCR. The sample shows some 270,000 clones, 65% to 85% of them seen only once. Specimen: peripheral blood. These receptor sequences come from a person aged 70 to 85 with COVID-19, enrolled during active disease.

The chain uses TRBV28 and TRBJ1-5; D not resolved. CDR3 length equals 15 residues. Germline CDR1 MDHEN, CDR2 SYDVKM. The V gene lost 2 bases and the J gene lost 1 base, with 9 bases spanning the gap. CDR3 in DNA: TGTGCCAGCAGTTTACAGATTACGAGCAATCAGCCCCAGCATTTT. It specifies CASSLQITSNQPQHF.

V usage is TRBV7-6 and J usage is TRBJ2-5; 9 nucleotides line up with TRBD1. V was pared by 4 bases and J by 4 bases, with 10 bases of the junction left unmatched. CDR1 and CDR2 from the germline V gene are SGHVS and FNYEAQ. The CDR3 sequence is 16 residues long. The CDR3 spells CASSSGTGFVGETQYF. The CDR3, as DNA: TGTGCCAGCAGCTCCGGGACAGGGTTTGTTGGAGAGACCCAGTACTTC.

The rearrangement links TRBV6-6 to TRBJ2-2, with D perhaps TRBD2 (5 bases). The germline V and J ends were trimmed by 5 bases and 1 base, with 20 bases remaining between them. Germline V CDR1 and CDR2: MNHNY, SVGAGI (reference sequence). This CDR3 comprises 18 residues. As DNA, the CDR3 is TGTGCCAGCAGTCAAACCTCACTTCGCGGACTGAACACCGGGGAGCTGTTTTTT. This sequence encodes CASSQTSLRGLNTGELFF.

The CDR3 spells CASSHGQQETQYF. CDR3 sequence (DNA): TGCGCCAGCAGCCACGGACAGCAAGAGACCCAGTACTTC. The chain combines TRBV4-1 with TRBJ2-5; maybe TRBD1 (6 bases). The germline V gene encodes CDR1 MGHRA and CDR2 YSYEKL. The V and J ends lost 3 bases and 2 bases respectively, with 7 bases between them. The CDR3 consists of 13 residues.

CDR3 DNA: TGTGCCAGCAGTCCCCCCCTGCGGGCTAGGACTGAAGCTTTCTTT. It translates to CASSPPLRARTEAFF. The chain joins TRBV6-2 or TRBV6-3 to TRBJ1-1; unclear D gene. Germline V CDR1 and CDR2: MNHEY, SVGEGT. CDR3 length: 15 residues. V was trimmed by 5 bases and J by 5 bases, leaving 18 bases between them.

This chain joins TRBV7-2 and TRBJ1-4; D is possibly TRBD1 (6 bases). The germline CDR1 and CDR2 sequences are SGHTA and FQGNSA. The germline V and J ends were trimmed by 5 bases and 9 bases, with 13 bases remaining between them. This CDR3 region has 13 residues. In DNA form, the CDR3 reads TGTGCCAGCAGCCCGATCCAGGGGCAAAAACTGTTTTTT. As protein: CASSPIQGQKLFF.

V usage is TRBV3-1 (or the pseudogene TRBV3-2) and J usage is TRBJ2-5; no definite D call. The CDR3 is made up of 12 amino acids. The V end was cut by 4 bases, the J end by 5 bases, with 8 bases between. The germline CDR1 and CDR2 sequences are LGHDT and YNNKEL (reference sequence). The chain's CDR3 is CASSRLGETQYF. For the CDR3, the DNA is TGTGCCAGCAGCCGCCTCGGGGAGACCCAGTACTTC.

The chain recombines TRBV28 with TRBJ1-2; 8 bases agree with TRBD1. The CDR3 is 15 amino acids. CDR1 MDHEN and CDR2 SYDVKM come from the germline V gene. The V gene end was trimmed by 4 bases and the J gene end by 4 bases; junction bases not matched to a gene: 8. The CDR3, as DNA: TGTGCCAGCAGTTCAATCGGGACAGGCTTCTATGGCTACACCTTC. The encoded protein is CASSSIGTGFYGYTF.

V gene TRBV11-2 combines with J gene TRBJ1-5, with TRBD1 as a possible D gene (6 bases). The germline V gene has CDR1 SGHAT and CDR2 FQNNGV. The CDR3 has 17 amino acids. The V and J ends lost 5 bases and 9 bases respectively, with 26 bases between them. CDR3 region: CASSPGQLSLGLGPQHF. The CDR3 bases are TGTGCCAGCAGCCCCGGACAGTTATCGTTGGGGCTTGGGCCCCAGCATTTT.

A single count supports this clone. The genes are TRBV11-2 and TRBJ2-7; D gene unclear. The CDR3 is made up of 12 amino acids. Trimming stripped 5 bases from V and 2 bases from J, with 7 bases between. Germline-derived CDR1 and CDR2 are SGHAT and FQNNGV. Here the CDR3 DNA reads TGTGCCAGCAGCCTCAGTGCCTACGAGCAGTACTTC. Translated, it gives CASSLSAYEQYF.

CDR3 residues: CASSLRGQDSEAFF. In nucleotides, the CDR3 is TGTGCCAGCAGTCTTAGGGGTCAGGACAGTGAAGCTTTCTTT. This sequence joins TRBV6-5 and TRBJ1-1, with D perhaps matching TRBD1 (6 bases). V dropped 5 bases and J dropped 7 bases, with 17 bases sitting between them. Germline V CDR1 and CDR2: MNHEY, SVGAGI. The CDR3 has 14 amino acids.